These 10 T cell receptor beta chains were sequenced from one sample in a study of control samples from healthy donors and cancer patients. Using immunoSEQ multiplex PCR, the repertoire was profiled, and TCRdb retains in-frame clones only, with some absent. The sample holds some 150,000 clones, around 92% seen once. Sequencing input: blood. Receptor source: a man younger than 40 in good health.

The gene calls are TRBV3-1 (or the pseudogene TRBV3-2) and TRBJ1-1; a possible D gene is TRBD1 (5 bases). The V gene lost 0 bases and the J gene lost 0 bases, with 14 bases spanning the gap. There are 17 residues in the CDR3. Germline CDR1 LGHDT, CDR2 YNNKEL (reference sequence). The CDR3 spells CASSQDPTLGVNTEAFF. In DNA, the CDR3 is TGTGCCAGCAGCCAAGACCCCACTTTAGGGGTGAACACTGAAGCTTTCTTT.

V usage is TRBV12-3 or TRBV12-4 and J usage is TRBJ2-3, with unresolved D. The CDR3 consists of 13 residues. Trimming shortened V by 4 bases and J by 1 base, and 6 bases separated the two germline ends. The CDR3 nucleotides read TGTGCCAGCAGTTGGACGGGCACAGATACGCAGTATTTT. Translation: CASSWTGTDTQYF.

This sequence joins TRBV2 and TRBJ2-6, with D possibly being TRBD1 or TRBD2 (5 bases each). V lost 7 bases, J lost 2 bases, and 15 bases lay in between. Per germline, CDR1 SNHLY and CDR2 FYNNEI. CDR3 length: 16 residues. CDR3 nucleotide sequence: TGTGCCAGCAAGTGGGGCCCCGGGGCTGGGGCCAACGTCCTGACTTTC. It translates to CASKWGPGAGANVLTF. The variable domain in full, with the rest retrieved from reference TRBV2 and TRBJ2-6, is EPEVTQTPSHQVTQMGQEVILRCVPISNHLYFYWYRQILGQKVEFLVSFYNNEISEKSEIFDDQFSVERPDGSNFTLKIRSTKLEDSAMYFCASKWGPGAGANVLTFGAGSRLTVL.

This clone was observed a single time. The gene calls are TRBV27 and TRBJ2-1; TRBD1 aligns across 7 bases. CDR3 length equals 16 residues. Germline trimming cut 6 bases from V and 6 bases from J; bases unmatched to any gene: 14. Germline V CDR1 and CDR2: MNHEY, SMNVEV (reference sequence). The CDR3 region is CASSTVGPRGPNEQFF. Written as DNA, the CDR3 is TGTGCCAGCAGCACAGTGGGGCCGAGGGGGCCCAATGAGCAGTTCTTC.

This sequence joins TRBV7-9 and TRBJ2-1; TRBD2 agrees at 11 bases. This CDR3 has 13 residues. CDR1 is SEHNR and CDR2 is FQNEAQ in the germline V gene (reference sequence). V lost 7 bases and J lost 9; bases outside the gene matches: 5. This CDR3 reads CASNSGGATEQFF. In nucleotides, the CDR3 is TGTGCCAGCAATAGCGGGGGGGCCACTGAGCAGTTCTTC.

The chain is built from TRBV12-5 and TRBJ1-1; no clear D. In germline, CDR1 is LGHNT, CDR2 FRNRAP. The germline V and J ends were trimmed by 1 base and 3 bases, with 6 bases remaining between them. This CDR3 region has 13 residues. CDR3 bases: TGTGCTAGTGGTTTGGGACCGTACACTGAAGCTTTCTTT. Amino acids: CASGLGPYTEAFF.

The chain combines TRBV5-6 with TRBJ1-3; D is undetermined. Per germline, CDR1 SGHDT and CDR2 YYEEEE. V was clipped by 0 bases and J by 2 bases, with 9 bases between them. The CDR3 contains 15 residues. CDR3 sequence (DNA): TGTGCCAGCAGCTTGGTTGCGGGGACTGGAAACACCATATATTTT. Protein product: CASSLVAGTGNTIYF. The variable domain in full, completed from reference TRBV5-6 and TRBJ1-3, reads DAGVTQSPTHLIKTRGQQVTLRCSPKSGHDTVSWYQQALGQGPQFIFQYYEEEERQRGNFPDRFSGHQFPNYSSELNVNALLLGDSALYLCASSLVAGTGNTIYFGEGSWLTVV.

This clone was seen once. The CDR3 DNA follows: TGTGCCAGCAGCCCCGGTTCGCGGCCGGATTCACCCCTCCACTTT. Protein: CASSPGSRPDSPLHF. The chain has TRBV5-4 and TRBJ1-6; D remains unclear. The germline gives CDR1 SGHNT, CDR2 YYREEE (reference sequence). Trimming stripped 4 bases from V and 8 bases from J, with 16 bases between. The CDR3 has 15 residues.

The J gene is TRBJ2-7, the V gene TRBV28; D gene uncertain. Germline CDR1 and CDR2: MDHEN and SYDVKM. Trimming took off 4 bases at V and 3 bases at J, with 10 bases between the two ends. The CDR3 is 13 amino acids. The CDR3: CASSSYKDYEQYF. In nucleotides, the CDR3 is TGTGCCAGCAGTTCCTACAAGGACTACGAGCAGTACTTC.

The V gene is TRBV10-3, the J gene TRBJ2-7, with D hard to call. V lost 4 bases and J lost 3, with 13 bases in between. Germline CDR1 reads ENHRY; CDR2 reads SYGVKD. The CDR3 totals 14 residues. CDR3 residues: CAISVSLGNYEQYF. The CDR3 DNA follows: TGTGCCATCAGTGTTTCGTTAGGAAACTACGAGCAGTACTTC.